The 9 T cell receptor beta chains below come from one sample, sequenced in a study of STAT5B mutations in CD4+ large granular lymphocyte leukemia. Produced via immunoSEQ multiplex PCR; TCRdb's table is partial and in-frame only. The sample yields tens of thousands of clones, less than 85% seen once. Sequenced: CD4+ T cells from blood buffy coats. Receptors originate from a human donor in good health.

This chain connects TRBV30 to TRBJ1-1; 7 nucleotides agree with TRBD1. Looked up from germline, CDR1 is GTSNPN and CDR2 is SVGIG (reference sequence). Trimming cost V 5 bases and J 1 base; bases outside gene matches: 4. The CDR3 loop spans 13 amino acids. The CDR3 DNA reads as TGTGCCTGGGGGGGACAGACGAACACTGAAGCTTTCTTT. This sequence encodes CAWGGQTNTEAFF.

The chain couples TRBV5-1 to TRBJ1-1; D might be TRBD1 (5 bases). CDR1 and CDR2 from the germline V gene are SGHRS and YFSETQ. Between the trimmed V and J ends, which lost 5 bases and 1 base, there was a span of 15 bases. The CDR3 sequence is 15 residues long. CDR3 sequence (DNA): TGCGCCAGCAGTCCCGGGGCCCTAGGGAACACTGAAGCTTTCTTT. The encoded protein is CASSPGALGNTEAFF. The full variable domain, its missing parts supplied by reference TRBV5-1 and TRBJ1-1, is KAGVTQTPRYLIKTRGQQVTLSCSPISGHRSVSWYQQTPGQGLQFLFEYFSETQRNKGNFPGRFSGRQFSNSRSEMNVSTLELGDSALYLCASSPGALGNTEAFFGQGTRLTVV.

The chain joins TRBV25-1 to TRBJ2-7; no clear D. Germline-derived CDR1 and CDR2 are MGHDK and SYGVNS. V lost 7 bases and J lost 0, with 7 bases in between. The CDR3 has 12 amino acids. The CDR3 is CASNGNSYEQYF. For the CDR3, the DNA is TGTGCCAGCAATGGCAACTCCTACGAGCAGTACTTC.

The V call is TRBV19, the J call TRBJ1-6; D call uncertain. This CDR3 is built from 13 residues. Deletions cut 7 bases from V and 4 bases from J, with 8 bases between. Germline V gene sequence: CDR1 LNHDA, CDR2 SQIVND (reference sequence). CDR3 in amino acids: CASMGNYNSPLHF. The CDR3 DNA reads as TGTGCCAGTATGGGGAATTATAATTCACCCCTCCACTTT.

This chain uses TRBV6-6 with TRBJ1-1, with a tentative D call TRBD1 (5 bases). Trimming cost V 4 bases and J 2 bases, with 14 bases left between them. Germline values: CDR1 MNHNY, CDR2 SVGAGI (reference sequence). The CDR3 extends over 15 amino acids. In DNA, the CDR3 is TGTGCCAGCAGTTTAGAGCAGGGCCCTAACACTGAAGCTTTCTTT. Its translation: CASSLEQGPNTEAFF.

This clone was recorded once. The chain links TRBV7-2 to TRBJ2-3, with TRBD1 matching over 7 bases. Per the germline V gene, CDR1 is SGHTA and CDR2 is FQGNSA. This CDR3 contains 16 residues. The ends lost 5 bases at V and 0 bases at J; junction bases unmatched: 8. The CDR3 nucleotides read TGTGCCAGCAGCCTACCGAAGGGACAGAGCACAGATACGCAGTATTTT. It yields the protein CASSLPKGQSTDTQYF.

This clone was recorded a few times. The chain has TRBV6-5 and TRBJ1-5, with D uncertain. This CDR3 has 15 residues. Germline V gene sequence: CDR1 MNHEY, CDR2 SVGAGI. V lost 6 bases and J lost 0, with 12 bases in between. Here the CDR3 DNA reads TGTGCCAGCAGATTCAACGGGGATAGCAATCAGCCCCAGCATTTT. The encoded protein is CASRFNGDSNQPQHF.

The chain combines TRBV6-6 with TRBJ2-5; D unresolved. Trimming removed 5 bases at V and 4 bases at J, with 14 bases between. Per the germline V gene, CDR1 is MNHNY and CDR2 is SVGAGI (reference sequence). The CDR3 sequence is 14 residues long. The CDR3: CASSHPDHPETQYF. As DNA, the CDR3 is TGTGCCAGCAGTCACCCGGACCACCCAGAGACCCAGTACTTC.

This clone was recorded a few times. The rearrangement uses TRBV20-1 and TRBJ1-1; D is unresolved. Per the germline V gene, CDR1 is DFQATT and CDR2 is SNEGSKA (reference sequence). The length of the CDR3 is 11 residues. V was clipped by 3 bases and J by 10 bases, with 12 bases between them. The CDR3 protein is CSASRSEGAFF. The CDR3 coding sequence is TGCAGTGCTAGTAGGTCGGAGGGAGCTTTCTTT.